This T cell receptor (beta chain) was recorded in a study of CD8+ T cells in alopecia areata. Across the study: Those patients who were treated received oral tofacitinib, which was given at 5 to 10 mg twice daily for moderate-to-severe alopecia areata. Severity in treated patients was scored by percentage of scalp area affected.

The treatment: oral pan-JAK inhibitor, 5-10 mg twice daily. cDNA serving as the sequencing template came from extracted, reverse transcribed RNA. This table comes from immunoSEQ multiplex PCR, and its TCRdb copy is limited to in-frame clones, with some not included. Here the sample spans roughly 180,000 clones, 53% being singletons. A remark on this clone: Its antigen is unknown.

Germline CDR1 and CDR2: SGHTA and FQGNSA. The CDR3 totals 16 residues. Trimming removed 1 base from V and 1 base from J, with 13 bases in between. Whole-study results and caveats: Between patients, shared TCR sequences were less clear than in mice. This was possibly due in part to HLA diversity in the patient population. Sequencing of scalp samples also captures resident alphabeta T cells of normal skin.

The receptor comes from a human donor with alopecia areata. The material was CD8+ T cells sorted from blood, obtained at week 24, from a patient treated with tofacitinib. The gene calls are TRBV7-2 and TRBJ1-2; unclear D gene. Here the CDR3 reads CASSLDPGVYNYGYTF. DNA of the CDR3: TGTGCCAGCAGCTTAGACCCCGGGGTATATAACTATGGCTACACCTTC.